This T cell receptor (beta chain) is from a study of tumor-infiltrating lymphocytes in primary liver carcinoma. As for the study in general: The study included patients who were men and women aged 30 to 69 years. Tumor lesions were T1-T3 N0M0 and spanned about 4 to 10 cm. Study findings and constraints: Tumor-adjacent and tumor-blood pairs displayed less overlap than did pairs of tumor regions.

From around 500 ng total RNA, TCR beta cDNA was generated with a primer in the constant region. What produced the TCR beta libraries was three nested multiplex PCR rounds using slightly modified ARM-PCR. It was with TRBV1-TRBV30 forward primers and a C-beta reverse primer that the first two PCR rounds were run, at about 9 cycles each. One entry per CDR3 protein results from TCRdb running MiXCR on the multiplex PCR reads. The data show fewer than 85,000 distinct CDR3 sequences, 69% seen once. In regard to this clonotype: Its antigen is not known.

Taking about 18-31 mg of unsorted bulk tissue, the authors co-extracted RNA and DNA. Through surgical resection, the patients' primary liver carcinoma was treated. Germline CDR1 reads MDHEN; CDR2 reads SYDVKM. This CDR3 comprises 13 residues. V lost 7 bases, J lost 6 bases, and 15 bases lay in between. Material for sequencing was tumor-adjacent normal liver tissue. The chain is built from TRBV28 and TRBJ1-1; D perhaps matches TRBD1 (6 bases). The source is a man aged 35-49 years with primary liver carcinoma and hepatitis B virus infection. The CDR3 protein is CASIVGDKSEAFF. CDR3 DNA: TGTGCCAGCATTGTGGGGGACAAATCTGAAGCTTTCTTT.